Listed below are T cell receptor beta chains from one sample, sequenced in a study of vaccination and CD4 T cells after COVID-19. These TCRs are of unknown antigen specificity. One entry per CDR3 protein, called by TCRdb with MiXCR from the PCR reads. Among 15,000 to 20,000 distinct CDR3 sequences listed, 45% to 70% were seen once. Source material: CD4+ T cells from blood, cultured in vitro. The receptor source for this set is a human donor who had recovered from COVID-19. Both conserved end residues are part of each CDR3. D genes are given only for firm matches. The size field is filled for only some rows; it gives once, few, many or a size class.

CDR3 DNA,CDR3 protein,clone size,V gene,J gene,D gene
TGTGCCAGTAGTATGGGCCGAGCGGGCAATCAGCCCCAGCATTTT,CASSMGRAGNQPQHF,-,TRBV19,TRBJ1-5,-
TGCGCCAGCAGCCAAGAAAGTTCGGTAGCGGGAAGCACAGATACGCAGTATTTT,CASSQESSVAGSTDTQYF,-,TRBV4-3,TRBJ2-3,TRBD2
TGTGCCAGCAGGCCCTCGTCCGGGACAGGCAGCTCGACCCTCCACTTT,CASRPSSGTGSSTLHF,few,TRBV6-1,TRBJ1-6,TRBD1
TGCAGTGCTACCAGTTCATCCCACGGCGGAGTTCAGTACTTC,CSATSSSHGGVQYF,few,TRBV20-1,TRBJ2-4,-
TGTGCCAGCAGCTTAGGTCGACGTCGAAACCAGGGGACCTACGAGCAGTACTTC,CASSLGRRRNQGTYEQYF,few,TRBV7-8,TRBJ2-7,-
TGTGCCAGCTCACCCCCCCAGGGGTACTATGGCTACACCTTC,CASSPPQGYYGYTF,-,TRBV18,TRBJ1-2,-
TGCAGTGTTGGGTTGAACACTGAAGCTTTCTTT,CSVGLNTEAFF,-,TRBV20-1,TRBJ1-1,-
TGCGCCAGCAGCCAAGGACCGAGGGAGACTGAAGCTTTCTTT,CASSQGPRETEAFF,-,TRBV4-1,TRBJ1-1,-
TGTGCCAGCAGTTTTGGACAGGCAGACTATGGCTACACCTTC,CASSFGQADYGYTF,-,TRBV12-3/TRBV12-4,TRBJ1-2,TRBD1
TGCGCCAGCAGCCGCGTCGTGTGGGGTCGCGGCTATGGCTACACCTTC,CASSRVVWGRGYGYTF,-,TRBV4-3,TRBJ1-2,-
TGTGCCAGCAGTTACGCTGGGGGCGGGACCCAGTACTTC,CASSYAGGGTQYF,few,TRBV6-5,TRBJ2-5,-
TGTGCCAGCACCGAGAACAGGGGGTCACCCCTCCACTTT,CASTENRGSPLHF,-,TRBV5-6,TRBJ1-6,TRBD1
TGCAGTGCTAGAACCCCTCCGGGACTAGCGGGGGCCTCCTACAATGAGCAGTTCTTC,CSARTPPGLAGASYNEQFF,-,TRBV20-1,TRBJ2-1,TRBD2
TGTGCCAGCAGTTGGGCCGGGACAGGGGGCCTAGAGCAGTACTTC,CASSWAGTGGLEQYF,-,TRBV28,TRBJ2-7,TRBD1
TGTGCCAGCAGTTTCCCCGGGACAGGGGAAGGCCAGCCCCAGCATTTT,CASSFPGTGEGQPQHF,-,TRBV28,TRBJ1-5,TRBD1
TGTGCCAGCACCAGGGCTAACTATGGCTACACCTTC,CASTRANYGYTF,-,TRBV2,TRBJ1-2,-
TGTGCCAGTACCCCGACAGGGGTCACTGAAGCTTTCTTT,CASTPTGVTEAFF,-,TRBV19,TRBJ1-1,TRBD1
TGTGCCAGCAGCCGCATTAAGGTCCTGGGGAACACCGGGGAGCTGTTTTTT,CASSRIKVLGNTGELFF,-,TRBV7-8,TRBJ2-2,-
TGTGCCAGCAGCCCCGCCGGGACTAGCGGGGGGACAGATACGCAGTATTTT,CASSPAGTSGGTDTQYF,few,TRBV7-2,TRBJ2-3,TRBD2
TGTGCCAGCAGCTTCGAAGACGCAAACTATGGCTACACCTTC,CASSFEDANYGYTF,-,TRBV5-4,TRBJ1-2,-
TGTGCCAGCAGCAAGGGACTAGCGGGGCAAGGCGACATTCAGTACTTC,CASSKGLAGQGDIQYF,few,TRBV11-2,TRBJ2-4,TRBD2
TGTGCCAGCAGCTCCCAGGCCCTCGGTCCCCTATACAATGAGCAGTTCTTC,CASSSQALGPLYNEQFF,-,TRBV7-2,TRBJ2-1,-
TGTGCCAGCAGCCCGCGACAGTCCTCCTACGAGCAGTACTTC,CASSPRQSSYEQYF,-,TRBV11-3,TRBJ2-7,-
TGTGCCAGCAGCTTGGGTGACAGGGCGACGGGGTGGCCCCAGCATTTT,CASSLGDRATGWPQHF,few,TRBV7-8,TRBJ1-5,TRBD1
TGTGCCAGCTCCCCGGGACTCGGAGAGGAAGCTTTCTTT,CASSPGLGEEAFF,-,TRBV18,TRBJ1-1,-
TGTGCCTGGAGTGTACAAGGTGGCAAGGGTGGCTACACCTTC,CAWSVQGGKGGYTF,-,TRBV30,TRBJ1-2,-
TGTGCCAGCAGCCCGGGGACTAGCGGGGTCTCCTGCGAGCAGTACTTC,CASSPGTSGVSCEQYF,-,TRBV7-6,TRBJ2-7,TRBD2
TGCAGTGCCACACAAGACACTGAAGCTTTCTTT,CSATQDTEAFF,few,TRBV20-1,TRBJ1-1,-
TGCAGTGCTCTCCGTCCCCGACCGGGACAGCAAGCCGTAGCTATCACCTACGAGCAGTACTTC,CSALRPRPGQQAVAITYEQYF,-,TRBV20-1,TRBJ2-7,TRBD1